These 9 T cell receptor beta chains were sequenced from one sample in a study of monozygotic twins with inflammatory bowel disease. TCRdb reprocessed the 5' RACE reads and keeps a single row for each CDR3 protein, giving no DNA. This repertoire includes approximately 400,000 distinct CDR3 sequences. The sequencing sample was made of blood. The receptor source for this set is a human donor with ulcerative colitis or Crohn's disease, or a healthy co-twin of an affected twin (not recorded which).

The chain has TRBV7-2 and TRBJ1-6; TCRdb names TRBD1, which stays unverified in the absence of DNA. In germline, CDR1 is SGHTA, CDR2 FQGNSA. The CDR3 contains 14 residues. This chain's CDR3 is CASSLGIAPAPLHF.

CDR3 in amino acids: CASSLWGALQETQYF. V and J are TRBV5-1 and TRBJ2-5; the TRBD2 assignment by TCRdb is unverifiable without DNA. Germline V gene lookup returns CDR1 SGHRS and CDR2 YFSETQ. This CDR3 contains 15 residues. The whole variable domain, remainder taken from reference TRBV5-1 and TRBJ2-5, is KAGVTQTPRYLIKTRGQQVTLSCSPISGHRSVSWYQQTPGQGLQFLFEYFSETQRNKGNFPGRFSGRQFSNSRSEMNVSTLELGDSALYLCASSLWGALQETQYFGPGTRLLVL.

This rearrangement joins TRBV20-1 to TRBJ1-1; TCRdb gives TRBD1 as the D gene, but with no DNA this cannot be confirmed. The CDR3 spans 16 residues. The germline V gene has CDR1 DFQATT and CDR2 SNEGSKA (reference sequence). The CDR3 loop is CSARDRRGLRDTEAFF.

The gene calls are TRBV28 and TRBJ2-3; with no DNA, the TCRdb D assignment of TRBD1 cannot be verified. Germline lookup yields CDR1 MDHEN and CDR2 SYDVKM. This CDR3 contains 16 residues. The CDR3 here is CASSFSGTGEVDTQYF.

This chain links TRBV11-3 with TRBJ2-1; TCRdb designates TRBD1, a call that cannot be tested without DNA. From germline, CDR1 is SGHNT and CDR2 YENEEA. There are 17 residues in the CDR3. The CDR3 spells CASSPSTVTSSYNEQFF.

The chain recombines TRBV24-1 with TRBJ2-2; TCRdb gives TRBD1 as the D gene, but with no DNA this cannot be confirmed. CDR3 length: 15 residues. Germline V CDR1 and CDR2: KGHDR, SFDVKD. This chain's CDR3 is CATSDTTGFTGELFF.

The V gene is TRBV7-7, the J gene TRBJ2-2; TCRdb selects TRBD1, and the lack of DNA leaves this call unchecked. Germline loops: CDR1 SSHAT, CDR2 FNYEAQ (reference sequence). The CDR3 contains 15 residues. This chain's CDR3 is CASSPVTGGEGELFF.

The V and J genes are TRBV4-1 and TRBJ1-6; TCRdb names TRBD1, which stays unverified in the absence of DNA. Germline values: CDR1 MGHRA, CDR2 YSYEKL. The CDR3 covers 18 residues. The CDR3 loop reads CASSQFTGGVYYNSPLHF.

This rearrangement joins TRBV2 to TRBJ2-6; TCRdb indicates TRBD1, and absent DNA this call remains unverified. The length of the CDR3 is 17 residues. The germline V gene has CDR1 SNHLY and CDR2 FYNNEI. The CDR3 spells CASSGGDGNSGANVLTF.